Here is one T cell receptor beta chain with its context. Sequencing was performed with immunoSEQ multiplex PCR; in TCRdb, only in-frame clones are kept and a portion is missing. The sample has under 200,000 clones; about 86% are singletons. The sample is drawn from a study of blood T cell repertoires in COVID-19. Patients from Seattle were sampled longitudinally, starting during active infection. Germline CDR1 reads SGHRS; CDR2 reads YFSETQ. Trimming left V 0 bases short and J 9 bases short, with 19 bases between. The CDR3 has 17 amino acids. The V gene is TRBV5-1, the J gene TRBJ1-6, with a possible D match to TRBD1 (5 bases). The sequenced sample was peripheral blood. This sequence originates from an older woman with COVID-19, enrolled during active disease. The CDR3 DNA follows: TGCGCCAGCAGCTTGGCCTTACAGGCAATTGGCAGTTCACCCCTCCACTTT. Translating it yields CASSLALQAIGSSPLHF.